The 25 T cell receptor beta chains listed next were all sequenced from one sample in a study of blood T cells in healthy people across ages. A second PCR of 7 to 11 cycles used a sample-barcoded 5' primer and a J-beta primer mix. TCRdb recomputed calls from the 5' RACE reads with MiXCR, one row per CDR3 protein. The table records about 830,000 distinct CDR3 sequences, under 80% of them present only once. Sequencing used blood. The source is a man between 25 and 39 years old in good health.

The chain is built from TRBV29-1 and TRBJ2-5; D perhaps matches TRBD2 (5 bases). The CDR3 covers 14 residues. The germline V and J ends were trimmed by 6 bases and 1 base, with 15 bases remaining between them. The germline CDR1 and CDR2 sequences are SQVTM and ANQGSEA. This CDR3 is CSVDPIASQETQYF. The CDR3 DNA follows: TGCAGCGTCGACCCTATAGCGAGCCAAGAGACCCAGTACTTC. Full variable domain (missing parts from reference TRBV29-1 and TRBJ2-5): SAVISQKPSRDICQRGTSLTIQCQVDSQVTMMFWYRQQPGQSLTLIATANQGSEATYESGFVIDKFPISRPNLTFSTLTVSNMSPEDSSIYLCSVDPIASQETQYFGPGTRLLVL.

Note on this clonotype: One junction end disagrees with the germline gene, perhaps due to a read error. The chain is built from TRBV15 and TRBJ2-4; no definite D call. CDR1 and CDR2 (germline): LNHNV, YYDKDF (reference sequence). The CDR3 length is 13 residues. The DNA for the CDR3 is TGTACCACCAGCAGCCCGAACCTTAACATTCAGTACTTC. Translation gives CTTSSPNLNIQYF.

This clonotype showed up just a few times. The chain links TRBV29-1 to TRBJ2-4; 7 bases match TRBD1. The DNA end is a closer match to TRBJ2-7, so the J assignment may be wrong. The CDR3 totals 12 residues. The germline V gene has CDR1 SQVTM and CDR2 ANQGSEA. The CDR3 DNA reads TGCAGCGGCAGGGGGACGCGCTACGAGCAGTACTTC. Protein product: CSGRGTRYEQYF.

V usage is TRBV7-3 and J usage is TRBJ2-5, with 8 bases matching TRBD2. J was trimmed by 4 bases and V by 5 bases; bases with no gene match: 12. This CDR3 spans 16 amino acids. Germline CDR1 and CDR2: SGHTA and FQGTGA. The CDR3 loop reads CASSHRPGLVVETQYF. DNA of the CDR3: TGTGCCAGCAGCCACCGCCCGGGACTAGTCGTAGAGACCCAGTACTTC.

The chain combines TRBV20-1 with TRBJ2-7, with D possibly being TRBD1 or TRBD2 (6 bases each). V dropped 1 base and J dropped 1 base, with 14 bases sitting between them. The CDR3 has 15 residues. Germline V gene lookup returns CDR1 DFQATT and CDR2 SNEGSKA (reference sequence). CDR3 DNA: TGCAGTGCTAGAGGCGTCGGGGGCCGGTCCTACGAGCAGTACTTC. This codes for CSARGVGGRSYEQYF.

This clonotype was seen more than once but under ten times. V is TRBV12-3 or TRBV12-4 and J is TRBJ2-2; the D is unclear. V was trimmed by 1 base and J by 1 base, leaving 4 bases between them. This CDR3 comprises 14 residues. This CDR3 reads CASSLGRNTGELFF. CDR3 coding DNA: TGTGCCAGCAGTTTAGGGAGGAACACCGGGGAGCTGTTTTTT.

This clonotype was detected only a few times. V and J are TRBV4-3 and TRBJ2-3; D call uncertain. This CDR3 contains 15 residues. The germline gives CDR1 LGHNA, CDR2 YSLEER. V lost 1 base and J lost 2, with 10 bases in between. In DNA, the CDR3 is TGCGCCAGCAGCCAAGTCCCCGCTCACACAGATACGCAGTATTTT. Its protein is CASSQVPAHTDTQYF.

CDR3: CASSSELVRETQYF. Written as DNA, the CDR3 is TGTGCCAGCAGCTCAGAGCTCGTCCGGGAGACCCAGTACTTC. The chain uses TRBV13 and TRBJ2-5; D not resolved. The CDR3 is made up of 14 amino acids. Germline assignment: CDR1 PRHDT and CDR2 FYEKMQ (reference sequence). Trimming shortened V by 4 bases and J by 5 bases, and 14 bases separated the two germline ends. The whole variable domain, remainder taken from reference TRBV13 and TRBJ2-5, is AAGVIQSPRHLIKEKRETATLKCYPIPRHDTVYWYQQGPGQDPQFLISFYEKMQSDKGSIPDRFSAQQFSDYHSELNMSSLELGDSALYFCASSSELVRETQYFGPGTRLLVL.

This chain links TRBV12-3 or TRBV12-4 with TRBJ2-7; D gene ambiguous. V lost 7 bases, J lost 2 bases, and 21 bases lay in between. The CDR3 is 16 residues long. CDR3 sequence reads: CASNPGREHLAYEQYF. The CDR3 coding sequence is TGTGCCAGCAACCCCGGAAGGGAACATTTAGCCTACGAGCAGTACTTC.

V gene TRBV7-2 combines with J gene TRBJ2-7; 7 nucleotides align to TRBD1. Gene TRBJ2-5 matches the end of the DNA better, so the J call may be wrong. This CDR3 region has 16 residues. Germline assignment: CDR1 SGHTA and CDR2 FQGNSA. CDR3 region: CASSLGPGTDQETQYF. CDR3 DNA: TGTGCCAGCAGCCTAGGCCCCGGGACAGACCAAGAGACCCAGTACTTC.

CDR3 loop: CASSQVIRDKLLLSSPLHF. CDR3 coding DNA: TGTGCCAGCAGCCAAGTCATCCGGGACAAACTTCTACTCAGTTCACCCCTCCACTTT. This chain links TRBV3-1 with TRBJ1-6; D may be TRBD1 (6 bases). CDR1 is LGHDT, CDR2 YNNKEL, per germline (reference sequence). V lost 1 base, J lost 9 bases, and 25 bases lay in between. The CDR3 has 19 amino acids.

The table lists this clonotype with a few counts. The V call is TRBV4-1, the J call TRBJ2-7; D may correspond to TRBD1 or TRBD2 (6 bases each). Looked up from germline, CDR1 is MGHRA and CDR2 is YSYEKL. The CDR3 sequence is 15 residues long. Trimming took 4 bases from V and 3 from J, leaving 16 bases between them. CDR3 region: CASSLAAGAIYEQYF. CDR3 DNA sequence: TGCGCCAGCAGCCTAGCGGCAGGGGCAATCTACGAGCAGTACTTC.

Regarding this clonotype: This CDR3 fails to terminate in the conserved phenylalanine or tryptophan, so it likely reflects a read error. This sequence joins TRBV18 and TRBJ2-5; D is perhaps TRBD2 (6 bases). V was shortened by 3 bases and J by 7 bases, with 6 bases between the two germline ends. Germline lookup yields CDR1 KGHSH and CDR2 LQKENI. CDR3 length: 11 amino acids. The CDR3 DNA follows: TGTGCCAGCTCACCGCGGGGGACCCAGTACTTA. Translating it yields CASSPRGTQYL.

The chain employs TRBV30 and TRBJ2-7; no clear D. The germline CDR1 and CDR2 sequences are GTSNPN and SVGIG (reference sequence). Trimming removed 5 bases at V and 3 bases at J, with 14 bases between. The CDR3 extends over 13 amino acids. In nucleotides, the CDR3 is TGTGCCTGGGGTGGTGACGAAGGCTACGAGCAGTACTTC. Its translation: CAWGGDEGYEQYF.

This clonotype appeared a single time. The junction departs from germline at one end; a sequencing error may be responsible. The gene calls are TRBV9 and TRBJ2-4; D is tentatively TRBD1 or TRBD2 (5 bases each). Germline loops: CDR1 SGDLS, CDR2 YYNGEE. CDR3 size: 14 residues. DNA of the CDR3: TGTGCCAGTAGCGTAGAGGGGCGCGGAAACATTCAGTACTTC. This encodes CASSVEGRGNIQYF.

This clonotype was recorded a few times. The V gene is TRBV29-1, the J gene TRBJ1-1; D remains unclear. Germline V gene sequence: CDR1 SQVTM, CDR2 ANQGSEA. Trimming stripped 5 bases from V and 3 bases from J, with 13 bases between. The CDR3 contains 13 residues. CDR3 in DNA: TGCAGCGTTAGCCTCAGGTTCTACACTGAAGCTTTCTTT. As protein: CSVSLRFYTEAFF.

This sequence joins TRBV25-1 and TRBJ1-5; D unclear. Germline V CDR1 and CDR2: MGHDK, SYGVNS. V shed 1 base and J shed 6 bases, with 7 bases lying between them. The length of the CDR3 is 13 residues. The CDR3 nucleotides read TGTGCCAGCAGTGAATGGGGTGGTCAGCCCCAGCATTTT. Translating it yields CASSEWGGQPQHF.

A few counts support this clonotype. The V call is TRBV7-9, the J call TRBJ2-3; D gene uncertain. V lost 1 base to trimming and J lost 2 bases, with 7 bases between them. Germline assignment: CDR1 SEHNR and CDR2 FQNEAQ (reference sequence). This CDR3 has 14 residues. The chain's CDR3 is CASSLVVPTDTQYF. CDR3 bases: TGTGCCAGCAGCTTAGTCGTCCCCACAGATACGCAGTATTTT.

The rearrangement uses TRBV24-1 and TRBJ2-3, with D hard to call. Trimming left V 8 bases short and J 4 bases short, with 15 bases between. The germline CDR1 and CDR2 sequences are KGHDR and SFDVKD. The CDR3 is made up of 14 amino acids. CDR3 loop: CATIASDGADTQYF. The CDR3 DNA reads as TGTGCCACCATCGCCAGTGATGGGGCAGATACGCAGTATTTT.

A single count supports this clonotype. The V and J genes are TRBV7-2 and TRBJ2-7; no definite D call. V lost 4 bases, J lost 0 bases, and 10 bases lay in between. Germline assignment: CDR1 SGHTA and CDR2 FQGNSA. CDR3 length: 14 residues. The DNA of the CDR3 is TGTGCCAGCAGCTCCGCGATTAGCTCCTACGAGCAGTACTTC. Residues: CASSSAISSYEQYF.

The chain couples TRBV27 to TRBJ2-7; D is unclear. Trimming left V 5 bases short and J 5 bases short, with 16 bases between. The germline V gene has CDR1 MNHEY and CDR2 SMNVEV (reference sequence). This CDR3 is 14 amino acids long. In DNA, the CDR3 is TGTGCCAGCAGTCCACGGGTGGCTGGCAACGAGCAGTACTTC. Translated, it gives CASSPRVAGNEQYF.

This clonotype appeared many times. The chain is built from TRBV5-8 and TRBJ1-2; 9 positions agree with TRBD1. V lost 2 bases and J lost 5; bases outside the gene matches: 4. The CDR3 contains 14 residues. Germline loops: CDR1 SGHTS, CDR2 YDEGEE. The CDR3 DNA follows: TGTGCCAGCAGCTTTACAGGGGGCTGGTATGGCTACACCTTC. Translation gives CASSFTGGWYGYTF.

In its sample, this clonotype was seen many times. The CDR3 protein is CASSPTVVGVWEQYF. The CDR3 nucleotides read TGCGCCAGCAGCCCCACCGTGGTGGGGGTCTGGGAGCAGTACTTC. The chain links TRBV5-1 to TRBJ2-7, with D possibly called TRBD1 or TRBD2 (5 bases each). CDR3 length equals 15 residues. Trimming cost V 4 bases and J 7 bases, with 21 bases left between them. Germline V gene lookup returns CDR1 SGHRS and CDR2 YFSETQ. Drawing the rest from reference TRBV5-1 and TRBJ2-7, the complete variable domain is KAGVTQTPRYLIKTRGQQVTLSCSPISGHRSVSWYQQTPGQGLQFLFEYFSETQRNKGNFPGRFSGRQFSNSRSEMNVSTLELGDSALYLCASSPTVVGVWEQYFGPGTRLTVT.

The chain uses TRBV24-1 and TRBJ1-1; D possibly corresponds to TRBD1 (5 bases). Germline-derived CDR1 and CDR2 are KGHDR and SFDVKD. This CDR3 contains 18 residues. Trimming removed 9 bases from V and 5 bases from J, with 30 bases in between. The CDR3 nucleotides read TGTGCCACCTCCCCCGGGGGGTCCGGAGGATTAGGGAGGACTGAAGCTTTCTTT. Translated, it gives CATSPGGSGGLGRTEAFF.

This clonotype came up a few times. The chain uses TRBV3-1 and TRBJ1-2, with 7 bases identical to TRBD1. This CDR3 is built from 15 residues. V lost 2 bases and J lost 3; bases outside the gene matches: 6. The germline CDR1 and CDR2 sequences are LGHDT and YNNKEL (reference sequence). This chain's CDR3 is CASSQPGTAYYGYTF. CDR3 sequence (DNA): TGTGCCAGCAGCCAACCCGGGACAGCTTACTATGGCTACACCTTC.